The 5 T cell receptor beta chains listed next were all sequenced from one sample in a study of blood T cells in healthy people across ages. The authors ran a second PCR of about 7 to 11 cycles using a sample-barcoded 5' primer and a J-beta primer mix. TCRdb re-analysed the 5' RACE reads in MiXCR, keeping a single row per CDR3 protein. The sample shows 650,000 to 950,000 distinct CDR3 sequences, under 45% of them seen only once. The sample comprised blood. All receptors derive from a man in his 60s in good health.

CDR3: CASSSNGAGVANTGELFF. In DNA, the CDR3 is TGTGCCAGCAGCTCAAACGGGGCGGGGGTCGCGAACACCGGGGAGCTGTTTTTT. This chain uses TRBV7-2 with TRBJ2-2; 7 bases line up with TRBD2. V was clipped by 4 bases and J by 0 bases; unmatched bases: 11. Germline V lookup: CDR1 SGHTA, CDR2 FQGNSA. The CDR3 totals 18 residues.

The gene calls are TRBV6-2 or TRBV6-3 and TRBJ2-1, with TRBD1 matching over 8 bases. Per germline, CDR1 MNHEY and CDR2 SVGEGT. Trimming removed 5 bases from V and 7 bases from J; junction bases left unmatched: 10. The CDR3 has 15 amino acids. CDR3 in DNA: TGTGCCAGCAGTCCCGAGGACAGGGACAAAAATGAGCAGTTCTTC. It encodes CASSPEDRDKNEQFF.

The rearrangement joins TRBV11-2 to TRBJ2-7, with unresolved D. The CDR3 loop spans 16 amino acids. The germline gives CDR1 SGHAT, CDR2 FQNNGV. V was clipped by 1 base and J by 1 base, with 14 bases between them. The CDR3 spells CASSLGAMASSYEQYF. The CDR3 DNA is TGTGCCAGCAGCTTAGGGGCTATGGCATCTTCCTACGAGCAGTACTTC.

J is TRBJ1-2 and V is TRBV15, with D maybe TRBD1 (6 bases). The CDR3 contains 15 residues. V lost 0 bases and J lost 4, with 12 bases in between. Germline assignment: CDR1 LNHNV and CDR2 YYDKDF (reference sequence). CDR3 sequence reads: CATSRDSQGSYGYTF. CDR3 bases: TGTGCCACCAGCAGAGATAGCCAGGGGAGCTATGGCTACACCTTC.

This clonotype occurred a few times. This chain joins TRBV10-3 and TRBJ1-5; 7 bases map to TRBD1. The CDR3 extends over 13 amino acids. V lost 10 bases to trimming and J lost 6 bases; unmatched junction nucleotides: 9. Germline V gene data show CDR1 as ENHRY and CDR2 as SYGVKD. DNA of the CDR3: TGTGCCACCCGACAGGGCGTGGGTCAGCCCCAGCATTTT. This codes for CATRQGVGQPQHF.